The clone carrying this TCR beta chain was counted many times. This record comes from a study of blood T cell repertoires in COVID-19. The CDR3 is made up of 14 amino acids. CDR1 is SGHRS, CDR2 YFSETQ, per germline. V gave up 2 bases and J gave up 2 bases; unmatched junction bases: 1. The table came from immunoSEQ multiplex PCR; TCRdb's copy has only in-frame clones and leaves some out. Of about 250,000 clones in the sample, approximately 91% were seen once. This sequence originates from a woman aged 35 to 49 who had recovered from COVID-19. V is TRBV5-1 and J is TRBJ1-1; 9 positions match TRBD1. The specimen was peripheral blood. CDR3 bases: TGCGCCAGCAGCTTCACAGGGGGCAACACTGAAGCTTTCTTT. Protein: CASSFTGGNTEAFF.